This TCR beta chain derives from a study of glioma-infiltrating T cells. This clonotype showed up many times. The CDR3 length is 12 residues. Germline V gene lookup returns CDR1 MDHEN and CDR2 SYDVKM. V dropped 3 bases and J dropped 1 base, with 3 bases sitting between them. TCR alpha and beta CDR3 regions were amplified from RNA using iRepertoire nested multiplex PCR. Input was 100-400 ng of tissue mRNA or PBMC total RNA. Via MiXCR, TCRdb re-called the multiplex PCR reads, giving one row per CDR3 protein. The repertoire holds 35,000 to 45,000 distinct CDR3 sequences, with about a fifth as singletons. This sequence was found in a human donor with low-grade glioma or glioblastoma, undergoing nonglioma brain surgery, or in good health (not recorded which). The material sequenced was glioma tissue, nonneoplastic brain tissue, or PBMCs (not recorded which). V usage is TRBV28 and J usage is TRBJ1-1, with D unclear. The CDR3 spells CASSFGNTEAFF. The CDR3 DNA sequence: TGTGCCAGCAGTTTCGGGAACACTGAAGCTTTCTTT. The full variable domain, in which reference TRBV28 and TRBJ1-1 provide the parts outside the CDR3, is DVKVTQSSRYLVKRTGEKVFLECVQDMDHENMFWYRQDPGLGLRLIYFSYDVKMKEKGDIPEGYSVSREKKERFSLILESASTNQTSMYLCASSFGNTEAFFGQGTRLTVV.